These 30 T cell receptor beta chains were all obtained from the same sample, sequenced in a study of T-cell reconstitution after alpha-beta-depleted transplantation in children. The TCRbeta library was prepared with unique molecular identifiers. TCRdb redid the calling of the PCR reads with MiXCR, one entry per CDR3 protein. The table shows roughly 490,000 distinct CDR3 sequences, with over 10% occurring only once. This sample comprised PBMCs, mostly from graft donor cells, obtained 180 days after TCRalphabeta/CD19-depleted stem cell transplant. The receptors were gathered from a female patient aged 2-10 years who had a stem cell transplant for aplastic anemia, so the T cells may come from the graft donor.

This chain links TRBV20-1 with TRBJ2-7; 7 nucleotides line up with TRBD2. CDR3 size: 16 residues. Germline lookup yields CDR1 DFQATT and CDR2 SNEGSKA (reference sequence). V dropped 6 bases and J dropped 0; count of bases not matched to a gene: 14. The CDR3 DNA follows: TGCAGTGCCCCGCCCGGGAGGATACCCTTCTCCTACGAGCAGTACTTC. Its translation: CSAPPGRIPFSYEQYF.

This chain joins TRBV25-1 and TRBJ2-4, with TRBD1 identical over 8 bases. V lost 5 bases to trimming and J lost 0 bases; unmatched junction nucleotides: 6. The CDR3 loop spans 16 amino acids. Germline loops: CDR1 MGHDK, CDR2 SYGVNS. This chain's CDR3 is CASSPQGALAKNIQYF. The CDR3 DNA follows: TGTGCCAGCAGTCCTCAGGGGGCCCTAGCCAAAAACATTCAGTACTTC.

This clonotype has just a few counts. The rearrangement uses TRBV28 and TRBJ1-5, with 7 bases aligning to TRBD1. The CDR3 sequence is 14 residues long. Germline V gene lookup returns CDR1 MDHEN and CDR2 SYDVKM. V gave up 6 bases and J gave up 2 bases; unmatched junction bases: 4. In DNA, the CDR3 is TGTGCCAGCAGGGACGGGACAGGCAATCAGCCCCAGCATTTT. Translated, it gives CASRDGTGNQPQHF.

The chain carries TRBV15 and TRBJ2-3, with a tentative D call TRBD2 (5 bases). CDR3 size: 16 residues. The V end lost 0 bases, the J end lost 7 bases, and 17 bases lay between the germline ends. CDR1 and CDR2 from the germline V gene are LNHNV and YYDKDF (reference sequence). Written as DNA, the CDR3 is TGTGCCACCAGCAGAGATGGGCGGGTCCCCACGTATACGCAGTATTTT. Residues: CATSRDGRVPTYTQYF.

This clonotype was observed a handful of times. V is TRBV10-3 and J is TRBJ2-5; D remains ambiguous. Trimming stripped 2 bases from V and 4 bases from J, with 20 bases between. The CDR3 sequence is 17 residues long. Per the germline V gene, CDR1 is ENHRY and CDR2 is SYGVKD. Here the CDR3 reads CAISEDTTLPIRETQYF. For the CDR3, the DNA is TGTGCCATCAGTGAGGATACTACCCTACCAATCCGAGAGACCCAGTACTTC.

This chain links TRBV20-1 with TRBJ2-3, with D uncertain. Trimming shortened V by 3 bases and J by 2 bases, and 9 bases separated the two germline ends. Germline loops: CDR1 DFQATT, CDR2 SNEGSKA (reference sequence). The CDR3 sequence is 13 residues long. CDR3 bases: TGCAGTGCTAGTTTCTCACACACAGATACGCAGTATTTT. Its translation is CSASFSHTDTQYF.

This rearrangement joins TRBV28 to TRBJ1-3; D gene ambiguous. V was clipped by 6 bases and J by 0 bases, with 12 bases between them. Germline CDR1 and CDR2: MDHEN and SYDVKM. CDR3 size: 15 residues. DNA for the CDR3: TGTGCCAGCAGCTTCGGCAGAGGCTCTGGAAACACCATATATTTT. Translated, it gives CASSFGRGSGNTIYF.

The CDR3 DNA is TGTGCCAGCAGTCCGTGGACAGAGCCCCAAGAGACCCAGTACTTC. It yields the protein CASSPWTEPQETQYF. V and J are TRBV27 and TRBJ2-5, with a tentative D call TRBD1 (6 bases). The germline gives CDR1 MNHEY, CDR2 SMNVEV (reference sequence). The V end lost 5 bases, the J end lost 1 base, and 14 bases lay between the germline ends. The CDR3 length is 15 residues.

This chain connects TRBV7-2 to TRBJ2-3; the D is unclear. V was clipped by 0 bases and J by 2 bases, with 9 bases between them. The germline CDR1 and CDR2 sequences are SGHTA and FQGNSA. This CDR3 region has 15 residues. DNA of the CDR3: TGTGCCAGCAGCTTAGCGGTACCCCTCACAGATACGCAGTATTTT. As protein: CASSLAVPLTDTQYF.

This clonotype was observed a few times. V usage is TRBV7-3 and J usage is TRBJ2-6; unclear D gene. V dropped 3 bases and J dropped 0 bases, with 6 bases sitting between them. CDR1 and CDR2 from the germline V gene are SGHTA and FQGTGA. CDR3 length: 15 residues. CDR3 protein: CASSLSFSGANVLTF. CDR3 nucleotide sequence: TGTGCCAGCAGCTTGAGCTTCTCTGGGGCCAACGTCCTGACTTTC.

V is TRBV29-1 and J is TRBJ2-7; D is ambiguous. This CDR3 spans 12 amino acids. The V gene's germline CDR1 is SQVTM and CDR2 ANQGSEA. Trimming left V 6 bases short and J 3 bases short, with 12 bases between. The CDR3 sequence is CSVITTDYEQYV. The CDR3 nucleotides are TGCAGCGTCATAACAACAGACTACGAGCAGTACGTC.

Many counts were recorded for this clonotype. V is TRBV4-2 and J is TRBJ2-3, with 12 bases lining up with TRBD2. Germline-derived CDR1 and CDR2 are LGHNA and YNFKEQ. Losses at the gene ends were 1 base for V and 4 bases for J; bases not matched to a gene: 9. The CDR3 extends over 18 amino acids. CDR3 DNA: TGTGCCAGCAGCCAAGCGAGCCAGGGACTAGCGGGCGCAGATACGCAGTATTTT. Protein sequence: CASSQASQGLAGADTQYF.

This clonotype was observed many times. J is TRBJ2-4 and V is TRBV6-1; D gene ambiguous. Germline V gives CDR1 MNHNS, CDR2 SASEGT. The CDR3 totals 16 residues. Trimming removed 4 bases at V and 0 bases at J, with 13 bases between. CDR3 bases: TGTGCCAGCAGTGCGATAAGAAAACTAGCCAAAAACATTCAGTACTTC. It codes for CASSAIRKLAKNIQYF.

This chain joins TRBV25-1 and TRBJ2-7, with D uncertain. V was clipped by 4 bases and J by 0 bases, with 7 bases between them. The CDR3 runs to 13 residues. Germline V gives CDR1 MGHDK, CDR2 SYGVNS. CDR3 in amino acids: CASSGPFSYEQYF. CDR3 bases: TGTGCCAGCAGTGGGCCGTTCTCCTACGAGCAGTACTTC.

This clonotype was recorded a few times. V is TRBV7-2 and J is TRBJ2-2; 12 bases agree with TRBD2. The V segment lost 4 bases and the J segment 6 bases; nucleotides outside the gene matches: 3. The CDR3 extends over 15 amino acids. CDR1 is SGHTA and CDR2 is FQGNSA in the germline V gene. CDR3 sequence (DNA): TGTGCCAGCAGCTCTAGCGGGAGGGCCCCCGGGGAGCTGTTTTTT. Amino acid sequence: CASSSSGRAPGELFF.

This clonotype has more than one count but fewer than ten. The chain employs TRBV15 and TRBJ2-1; D is unresolved. With 5 bases removed from V and 0 bases from J, the gap between germline ends came to 2 bases. The CDR3 is 12 residues long. The germline gives CDR1 LNHNV, CDR2 YYDKDF (reference sequence). CDR3 sequence: CATSFSYNEQFF. CDR3 DNA: TGTGCCACCAGCTTCTCCTACAATGAGCAGTTCTTC.

This clonotype was seen at least ten times. This rearrangement joins TRBV29-1 to TRBJ1-2; 8 bases are a match to TRBD1. V was pared by 6 bases and J by 2 bases, with 5 bases of the junction left unmatched. CDR3 size: 13 residues. Per the germline V gene, CDR1 is SQVTM and CDR2 is ANQGSEA. The CDR3 reads CSVLDRGNYGYTF. The CDR3 DNA is TGCAGCGTCCTCGACAGGGGAAACTATGGCTACACCTTC.

The chain recombines TRBV20-1 with TRBJ2-7, with 10 bases aligning to TRBD1. CDR3 length equals 16 residues. The V segment lost 5 bases and the J segment 1 base; nucleotides outside the gene matches: 11. Germline CDR1 and CDR2: DFQATT and SNEGSKA (reference sequence). CDR3 sequence: CSAHDRGHQGSYEQYF. DNA for the CDR3: TGCAGTGCTCATGACAGGGGGCATCAGGGGTCCTACGAGCAGTACTTC.

This chain links TRBV20-1 with TRBJ2-2, with 13 positions matching TRBD2. This CDR3 region has 16 residues. CDR1 is DFQATT, CDR2 SNEGSKA, per germline (reference sequence). The V gene end was trimmed by 2 bases and the J gene end by 5 bases; junction bases not matched to a gene: 5. The CDR3 spells CSARRTSGSGTGELFF. CDR3 sequence (DNA): TGCAGTGCTAGAAGGACTAGCGGGAGCGGGACCGGGGAGCTGTTTTTT.

The chain joins TRBV7-2 to TRBJ2-7; D remains unclear. The CDR3 runs to 13 residues. The germline V and J ends were trimmed by 1 base and 4 bases, with 8 bases remaining between them. Germline lookup yields CDR1 SGHTA and CDR2 FQGNSA. The CDR3 region has the DNA TGTGCCAGCAGCTTAGAACGTCCGTACGAGCAGTACTTC. The encoded protein is CASSLERPYEQYF.

V and J are TRBV10-2 and TRBJ1-5, with 7 bases aligning to TRBD1. The CDR3 has 13 amino acids. Germline CDR1 is WSHSY and CDR2 is SAAADI. Trimming removed 4 bases from V and 5 bases from J; junction bases left unmatched: 2. The CDR3 reads CASSGTGDQPQHF. In DNA, the CDR3 is TGCGCCAGCAGTGGAACAGGGGATCAGCCCCAGCATTTT.

This clonotype was counted ten times or more. V is TRBV28 and J is TRBJ2-7; D possibly corresponds to TRBD2 (5 bases). The germline CDR1 and CDR2 sequences are MDHEN and SYDVKM. Between the trimmed V and J ends, which lost 6 bases and 0 bases, there was a span of 15 bases. The CDR3 sequence is 15 residues long. CDR3 DNA sequence: TGTGCCAGCAGAGACGGACGGGGAGCCTCCTACGAGCAGTACGTC. Its translation is CASRDGRGASYEQYV.

This clonotype has only a few counts. The chain carries TRBV2 and TRBJ2-5; D is ambiguous. The CDR3 sequence is 15 residues long. Germline V gene sequence: CDR1 SNHLY, CDR2 FYNNEI. Trimming pared 4 bases from V and 5 bases from J, leaving 17 bases between. The DNA for the CDR3 is TGTGCCAGCAGTGTTCGCGCCCATGAACCGGAGACCCAGTACTTC. It encodes CASSVRAHEPETQYF.

This clonotype was observed a handful of times. The chain couples TRBV28 to TRBJ1-2; D might be TRBD1 (5 bases). The V end lost 0 bases, the J end lost 7 bases, and 9 bases lay between the germline ends. Germline loops: CDR1 MDHEN, CDR2 SYDVKM. CDR3 length: 13 residues. CDR3 sequence: CASSLWDRGGYTF. The CDR3 DNA sequence: TGTGCCAGCAGTTTATGGGATAGGGGTGGCTACACCTTC.

This clonotype has more than one count but fewer than ten. The V call is TRBV3-1, the J call TRBJ1-3; D remains unclear. The V gene's germline CDR1 is LGHDT and CDR2 YNNKEL (reference sequence). This CDR3 region has 11 residues. Trimming shortened V by 7 bases and J by 7 bases, and 8 bases separated the two germline ends. In DNA form, the CDR3 reads TGTGCCAGCACCCGAGGCAACACCATATATTTT. Translating gives CASTRGNTIYF.

This clonotype was recorded many times. The chain joins TRBV28 to TRBJ2-3; D gene uncertain. The V and J ends lost 3 bases and 0 bases respectively, with 7 bases between them. The CDR3 spans 14 residues. The germline gives CDR1 MDHEN, CDR2 SYDVKM. The CDR3 is CASSFLSSTDTQYF. The CDR3 DNA reads as TGTGCCAGCAGTTTTTTATCTAGCACAGATACGCAGTATTTT.

The V and J genes are TRBV7-2 and TRBJ2-2, with 8 bases aligning to TRBD2. From germline, CDR1 is SGHTA and CDR2 FQGNSA. With V trimmed by 4 bases and J by 5 bases, 6 bases remained unmatched. CDR3 length: 15 residues. CDR3 in DNA: TGTGCCAGCAGCTCTACGGGAGGGAGTACCGGGGAGCTGTTTTTT. Translating gives CASSSTGGSTGELFF.

V is TRBV29-1 and J is TRBJ2-3; D remains unclear. This CDR3 has 16 amino acids. Germline lookup yields CDR1 SQVTM and CDR2 ANQGSEA. V shed 3 bases and J shed 0 bases, with 16 bases lying between them. The DNA for the CDR3 is TGCAGCGTTGATGCCAGGACGAGGAAAAGCACAGATACGCAGTATTTT. Amino acid sequence: CSVDARTRKSTDTQYF.

This chain connects TRBV27 to TRBJ2-1; TRBD2 matches 9 bases. Trimming at V came to 5 bases and at J to 3 bases, leaving 2 bases not matched to a gene. This CDR3 has 14 amino acids. CDR1 and CDR2 from the germline V gene are MNHEY and SMNVEV (reference sequence). In DNA form, the CDR3 reads TGTGCCAGCAGTACTAGCGGGCGCTACAATGAGCAGTTCTTC. Encoded protein: CASSTSGRYNEQFF.

This clonotype was picked up many times. The chain employs TRBV29-1 and TRBJ1-1; a weak D match, TRBD1 (5 bases). Germline V gene sequence: CDR1 SQVTM, CDR2 ANQGSEA. The CDR3 has 17 amino acids. Trimming removed 6 bases from V and 1 base from J, with 24 bases in between. The CDR3 reads CSVIAGGPLRKNTEAFF. CDR3 bases: TGCAGCGTAATAGCGGGGGGTCCGCTTCGTAAGAACACTGAAGCTTTCTTT.